This T cell receptor (beta chain) was profiled in a study of blood T cell repertoires in COVID-19. Study details: The United States, Italy and Spain were the sources of the acute and convalescent COVID-19 samples. Sample material is recorded as cDNA or gDNA derived from T cells, B-cell-depleted T cells, or PBMCs.

CDR3 length: 13 amino acids. Germline assignment: CDR1 SGHRS and CDR2 YFSETQ. The V and J ends lost 4 bases and 6 bases, in that order; junction bases with no gene match: 5. Authors' processing steps: Nucleated cell number was recorded as an estimate derived from reference gene primer amplification. Produced via immunoSEQ multiplex PCR; TCRdb's table is partial and in-frame only. V and J calls and clone size are as listed in that table; D and trimming were resolved from the DNA. The sample includes about 52,000 clones, roughly 82% of them seen just once. The sequencing input was peripheral blood. The TCR originated in a woman aged 80 or over with acute or convalescent COVID-19. This chain connects TRBV5-1 to TRBJ2-7; 9 positions match TRBD1. The DNA for the CDR3 is TGCGCCAGCAGCATGGGACAGGGTGGCGAGCAGTACGTC. This codes for CASSMGQGGEQYV.